The clone carrying this T cell receptor beta chain occurred a few times. Expressed TCRB transcripts got sequenced, as all isolated RNA was reverse transcribed. The table came from immunoSEQ multiplex PCR; TCRdb's copy has only in-frame clones and leaves some out. The sample carries approximately 37,000 clones, around 60% recorded once. The record originates from a study of beta chain features in type 1 diabetes. CDR1 and CDR2 (germline): SGHTA, FQGNSA. The CDR3 is made up of 15 amino acids. V gave up 5 bases and J gave up 4 bases; unmatched junction bases: 7. J is TRBJ2-5 and V is TRBV7-2, with 10 bases identical to TRBD2. The sequence derives from a woman in her 30s in good health. Sequences were obtained from Tregs from blood. Here the CDR3 DNA reads TGTGCCAGCAGCAGGACTAGCGGTTTTCTAGAGACCCAGTACTTC. Translated: CASSRTSGFLETQYF.